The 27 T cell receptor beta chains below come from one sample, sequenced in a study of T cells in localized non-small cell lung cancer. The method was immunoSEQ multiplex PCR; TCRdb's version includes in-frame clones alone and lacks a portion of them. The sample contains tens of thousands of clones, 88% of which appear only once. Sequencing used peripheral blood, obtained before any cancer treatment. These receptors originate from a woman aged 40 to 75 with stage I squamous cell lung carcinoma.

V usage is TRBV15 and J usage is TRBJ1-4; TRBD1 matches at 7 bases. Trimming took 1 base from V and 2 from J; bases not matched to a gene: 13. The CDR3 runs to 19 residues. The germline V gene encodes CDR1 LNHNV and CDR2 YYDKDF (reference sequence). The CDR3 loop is CATSRGRNRGLATNEKLFF. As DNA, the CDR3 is TGTGCCACCAGCAGAGGGAGGAACAGGGGATTAGCGACTAATGAAAAACTGTTTTTT.

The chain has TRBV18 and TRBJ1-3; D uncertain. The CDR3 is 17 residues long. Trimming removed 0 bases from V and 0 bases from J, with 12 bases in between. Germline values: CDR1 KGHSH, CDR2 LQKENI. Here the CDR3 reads CASSPPNTRHSGNTIYF. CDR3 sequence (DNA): TGTGCCAGCTCACCACCGAACACGAGACACTCTGGAAACACCATATATTTT.

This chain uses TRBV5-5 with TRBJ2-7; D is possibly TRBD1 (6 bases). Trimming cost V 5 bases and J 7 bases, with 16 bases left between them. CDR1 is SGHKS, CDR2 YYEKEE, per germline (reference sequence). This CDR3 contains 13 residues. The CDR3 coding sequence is TGTGCCAGCAGAGCTACAGGGTCAGGAGAGCAGTACTTC. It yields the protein CASRATGSGEQYF. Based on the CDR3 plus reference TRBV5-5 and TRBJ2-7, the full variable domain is DAGVTQSPTHLIKTRGQQVTLRCSPISGHKSVSWYQQVLGQGPQFIFQYYEKEERGRGNFPDRFSARQFPNYSSELNVNALLLGDSALYLCASRATGSGEQYFGPGTRLTVT.

CDR3 protein: CASIFTGSNTEAFF. The CDR3 nucleotides read TGTGCCAGCATTTTCACAGGGAGCAACACTGAAGCTTTCTTT. V and J are TRBV2 and TRBJ1-1; D is perhaps TRBD1 (6 bases). This CDR3 comprises 14 residues. Germline V CDR1 and CDR2: SNHLY, FYNNEI. Trimming removed 7 bases from V and 2 bases from J, with 14 bases in between.

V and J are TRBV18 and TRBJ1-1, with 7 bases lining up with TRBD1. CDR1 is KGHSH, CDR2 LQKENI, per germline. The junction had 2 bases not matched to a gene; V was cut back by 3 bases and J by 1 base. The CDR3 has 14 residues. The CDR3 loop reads CASSPGQRNTEAFF. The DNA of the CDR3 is TGTGCCAGCTCACCGGGACAGAGGAACACTGAAGCTTTCTTT. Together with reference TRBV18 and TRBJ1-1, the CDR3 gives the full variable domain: NAGVMQNPRHLVRRRGQEARLRCSPMKGHSHVYWYRQLPEEGLKFMVYLQKENIIDESGMPKERFSAEFPKEGPSILRIQQVVRGDSAAYFCASSPGQRNTEAFFGQGTRLTVV.

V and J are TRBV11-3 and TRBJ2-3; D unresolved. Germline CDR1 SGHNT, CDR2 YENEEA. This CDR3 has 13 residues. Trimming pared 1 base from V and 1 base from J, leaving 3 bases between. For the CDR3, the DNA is TGTGCCAGCAGCTTAGGGGGCACAGATACGCAGTATTTT. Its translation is CASSLGGTDTQYF.

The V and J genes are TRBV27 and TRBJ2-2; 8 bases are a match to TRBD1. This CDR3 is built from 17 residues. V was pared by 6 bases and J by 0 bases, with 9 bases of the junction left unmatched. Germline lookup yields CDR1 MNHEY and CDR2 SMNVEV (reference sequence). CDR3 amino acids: CASSLLPTGANTGELFF. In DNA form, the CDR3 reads TGTGCCAGCAGCCTCCTTCCGACAGGGGCGAACACCGGGGAGCTGTTTTTT.

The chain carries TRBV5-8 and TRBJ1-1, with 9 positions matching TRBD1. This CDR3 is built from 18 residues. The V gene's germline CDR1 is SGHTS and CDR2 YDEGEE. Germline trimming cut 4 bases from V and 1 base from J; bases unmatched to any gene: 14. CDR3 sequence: CASSQWTGDGKGNTEAFF. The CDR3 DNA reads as TGTGCCAGCAGCCAGTGGACAGGGGATGGGAAAGGGAACACTGAAGCTTTCTTT.

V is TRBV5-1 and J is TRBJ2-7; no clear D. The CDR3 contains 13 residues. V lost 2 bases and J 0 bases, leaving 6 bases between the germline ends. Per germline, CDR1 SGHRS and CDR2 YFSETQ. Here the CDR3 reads CASSFGSSYEQYF. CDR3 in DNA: TGCGCCAGCAGCTTCGGCAGCTCCTACGAGCAGTACTTC. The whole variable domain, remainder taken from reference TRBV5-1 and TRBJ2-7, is KAGVTQTPRYLIKTRGQQVTLSCSPISGHRSVSWYQQTPGQGLQFLFEYFSETQRNKGNFPGRFSGRQFSNSRSEMNVSTLELGDSALYLCASSFGSSYEQYFGPGTRLTVT.

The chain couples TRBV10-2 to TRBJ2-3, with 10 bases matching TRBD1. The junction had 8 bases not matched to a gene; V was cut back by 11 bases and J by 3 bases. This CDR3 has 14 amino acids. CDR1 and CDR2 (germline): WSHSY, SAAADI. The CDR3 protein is CAVRDRGWTDTQYF. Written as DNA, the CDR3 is TGCGCCGTCCGGGACAGGGGTTGGACAGATACGCAGTATTTT.

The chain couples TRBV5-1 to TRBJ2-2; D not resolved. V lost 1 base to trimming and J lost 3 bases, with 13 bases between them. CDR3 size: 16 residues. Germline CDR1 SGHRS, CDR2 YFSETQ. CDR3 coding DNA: TGCGCCAGCAGCTTGCAAGCGAGGTCGGACACCGGGGAGCTGTTTTTT. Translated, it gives CASSLQARSDTGELFF.

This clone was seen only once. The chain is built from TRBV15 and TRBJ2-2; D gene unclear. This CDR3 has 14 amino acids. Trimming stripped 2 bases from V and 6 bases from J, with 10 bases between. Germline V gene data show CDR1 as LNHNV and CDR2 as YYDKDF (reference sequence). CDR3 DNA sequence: TGTGCCACCAGCAGACGGCTAGTTCCCGGGGAGCTGTTTTTT. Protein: CATSRRLVPGELFF.

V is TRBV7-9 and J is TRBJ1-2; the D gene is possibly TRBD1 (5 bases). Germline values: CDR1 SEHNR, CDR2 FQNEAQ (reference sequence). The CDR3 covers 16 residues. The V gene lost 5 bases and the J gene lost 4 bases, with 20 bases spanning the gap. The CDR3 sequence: CASSVWTSGRIYGYTF. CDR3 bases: TGTGCCAGCAGCGTTTGGACCTCGGGACGGATCTATGGCTACACCTTC.

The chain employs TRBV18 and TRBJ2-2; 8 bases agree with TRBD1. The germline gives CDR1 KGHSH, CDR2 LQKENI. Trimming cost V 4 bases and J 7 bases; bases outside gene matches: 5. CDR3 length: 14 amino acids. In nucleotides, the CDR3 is TGTGCCAGCTCACTCCAGGGGGCGATCGGGGAGCTGTTTTTT. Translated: CASSLQGAIGELFF. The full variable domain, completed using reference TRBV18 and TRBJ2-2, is NAGVMQNPRHLVRRRGQEARLRCSPMKGHSHVYWYRQLPEEGLKFMVYLQKENIIDESGMPKERFSAEFPKEGPSILRIQQVVRGDSAAYFCASSLQGAIGELFFGEGSRLTVL.

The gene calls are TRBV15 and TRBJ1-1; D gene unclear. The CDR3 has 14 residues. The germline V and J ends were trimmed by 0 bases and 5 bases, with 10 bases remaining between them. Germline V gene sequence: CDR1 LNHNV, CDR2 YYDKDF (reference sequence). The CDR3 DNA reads TGTGCCACCAGCAGAGAACCGGGTTCGACTGAAGCTTTCTTT. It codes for CATSREPGSTEAFF. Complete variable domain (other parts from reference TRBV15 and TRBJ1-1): DAMVIQNPRYQVTQFGKPVTLSCSQTLNHNVMYWYQQKSSQAPKLLFHYYDKDFNNEADTPDNFQSRRPNTSFCFLDIRSPGLGDTAMYLCATSREPGSTEAFFGQGTRLTVV.

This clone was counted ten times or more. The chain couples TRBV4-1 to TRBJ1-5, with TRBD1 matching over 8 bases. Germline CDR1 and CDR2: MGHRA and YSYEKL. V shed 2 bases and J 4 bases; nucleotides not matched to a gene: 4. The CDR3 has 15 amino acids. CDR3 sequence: CASSQYTGGNQPQHF. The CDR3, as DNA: TGCGCCAGCAGCCAATACACAGGGGGAAATCAGCCCCAGCATTTT.

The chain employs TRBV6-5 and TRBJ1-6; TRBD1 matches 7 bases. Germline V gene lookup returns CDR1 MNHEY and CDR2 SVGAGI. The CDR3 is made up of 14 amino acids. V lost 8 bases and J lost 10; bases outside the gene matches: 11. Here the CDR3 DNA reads TGTGCCAGCGGAAAAAACAGGGGCGGGTCACCCCTCCACTTT. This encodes CASGKNRGGSPLHF.

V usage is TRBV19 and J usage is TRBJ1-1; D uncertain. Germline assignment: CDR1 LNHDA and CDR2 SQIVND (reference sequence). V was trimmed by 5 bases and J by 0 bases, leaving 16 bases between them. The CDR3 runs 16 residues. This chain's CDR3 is CASSPRRQVLNTEAFF. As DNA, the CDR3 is TGTGCCAGTAGTCCCCGAAGGCAGGTCCTGAACACTGAAGCTTTCTTT. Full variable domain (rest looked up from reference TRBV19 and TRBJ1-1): DGGITQSPKYLFRKEGQNVTLSCEQNLNHDAMYWYRQDPGQGLRLIYYSQIVNDFQKGDIAEGYSVSREKKESFPLTVTSAQKNPTAFYLCASSPRRQVLNTEAFFGQGTRLTVV.

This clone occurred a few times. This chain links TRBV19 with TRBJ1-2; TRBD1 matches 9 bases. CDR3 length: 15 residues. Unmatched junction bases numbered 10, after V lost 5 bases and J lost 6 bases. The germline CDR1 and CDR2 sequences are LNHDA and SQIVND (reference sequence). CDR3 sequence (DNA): TGTGCCAGTAGTTACTTATCCGGGACAGGGAATGGCTACACCTTC. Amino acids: CASSYLSGTGNGYTF.

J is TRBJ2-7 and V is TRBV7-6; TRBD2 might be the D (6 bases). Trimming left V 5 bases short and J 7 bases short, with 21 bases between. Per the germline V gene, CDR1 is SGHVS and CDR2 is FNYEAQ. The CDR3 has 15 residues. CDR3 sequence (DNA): TGTGCCAGCAGCCCTAGCGCCGGGACCCTTGGGGAGCAGTACTTC. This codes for CASSPSAGTLGEQYF.

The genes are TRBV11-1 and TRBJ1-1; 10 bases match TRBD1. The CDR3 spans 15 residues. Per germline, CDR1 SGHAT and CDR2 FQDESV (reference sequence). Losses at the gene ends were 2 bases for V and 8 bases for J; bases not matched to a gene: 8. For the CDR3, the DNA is TGTGCCAGCAGCTTATCGGCCGGACAGGGGGAAGAAGCTTTCTTT. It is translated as CASSLSAGQGEEAFF.

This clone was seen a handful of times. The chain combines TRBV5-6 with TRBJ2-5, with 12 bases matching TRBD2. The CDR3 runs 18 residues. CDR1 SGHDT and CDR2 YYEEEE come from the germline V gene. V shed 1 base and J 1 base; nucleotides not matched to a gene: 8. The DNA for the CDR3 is TGTGCCAGCAGCTTGAACAGGAGACTAGCGGGGGCCCAAGAGACCCAGTACTTC. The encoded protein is CASSLNRRLAGAQETQYF.

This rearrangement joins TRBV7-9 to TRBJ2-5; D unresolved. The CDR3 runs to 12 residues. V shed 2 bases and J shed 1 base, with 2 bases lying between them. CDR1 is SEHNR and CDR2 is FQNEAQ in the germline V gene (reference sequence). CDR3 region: CASSLTQETQYF. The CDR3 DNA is TGTGCCAGCAGCTTAACCCAAGAGACCCAGTACTTC.

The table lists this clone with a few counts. In DNA, the CDR3 is TGTGCCAGCAGGACAGGGGGCTCTGGGGCCAACGTCCTGACTTTC. Its protein product is CASRTGGSGANVLTF. The chain recombines TRBV6-5 with TRBJ2-6, with 9 bases aligning to TRBD1. The CDR3 totals 15 residues. Unmatched junction bases numbered 0, after V lost 6 bases and J lost 0 bases. Germline V lookup: CDR1 MNHEY, CDR2 SVGAGI.

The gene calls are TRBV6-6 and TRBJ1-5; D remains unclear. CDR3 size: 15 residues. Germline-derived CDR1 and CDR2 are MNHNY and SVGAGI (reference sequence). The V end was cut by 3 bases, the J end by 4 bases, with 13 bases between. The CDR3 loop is CASSYRVVGNQPQHF. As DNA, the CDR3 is TGTGCCAGCAGTTATCGCGTGGTCGGGAATCAGCCCCAGCATTTT.

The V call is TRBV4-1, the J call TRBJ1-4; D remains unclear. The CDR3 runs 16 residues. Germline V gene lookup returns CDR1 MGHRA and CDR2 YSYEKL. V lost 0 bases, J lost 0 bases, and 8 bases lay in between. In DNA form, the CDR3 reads TGCGCCAGCAGCCAAGAGAGACATTCAACTAATGAAAAACTGTTTTTT. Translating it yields CASSQERHSTNEKLFF.

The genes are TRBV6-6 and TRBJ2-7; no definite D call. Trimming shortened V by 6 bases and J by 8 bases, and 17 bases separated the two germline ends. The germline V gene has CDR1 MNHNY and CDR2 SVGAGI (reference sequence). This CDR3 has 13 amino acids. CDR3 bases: TGTGCCAGCAGCCCAGACCGGACCCTCCAGCAGTACTTC. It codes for CASSPDRTLQQYF.